This T cell receptor (beta chain) is drawn from a study of T cells in Graves' hyperthyroidism and ophthalmopathy. As for the study in general: Peripheral blood was acquired at first diagnosis, ahead of any therapy whatsoever.

The PBMCs studied were ones that came from roughly 9.4 ml fresh peripheral blood. RNA transcripts provided the source from which TCR beta CDR3 regions were amplified. The HTBI primer set was used in a first-round RT-PCR of the TCR CDR3. TCRdb analysed the multiplex PCR reads with MiXCR anew, one entry per CDR3 protein. The table has 400,000 to 450,000 distinct CDR3 sequences, roughly 14% seen once. V lost 0 bases to trimming and J lost 3 bases, with 8 bases between them. CDR1 and CDR2 (germline): MGHRA, YSYEKL. CDR3 length: 14 residues. The sequence derives from a young man with Graves' ophthalmopathy. V is TRBV4-1 and J is TRBJ2-5; D gene unclear. The source material was blood. Written as DNA, the CDR3 is TGCGCCAGCAGCCAAGATCAGACCGAAGAGACCCAGTACTTC. It translates to CASSQDQTEETQYF.